These 6 T cell receptor beta chains came from one sample sequenced in a study of T cell changes during pregnancy in multiple sclerosis. The method was immunoSEQ multiplex PCR; TCRdb's version includes in-frame clones alone and lacks a portion of them. Of under 85,000 clones listed, over 75% are singletons. The sequences come from peripheral blood, collected in the third trimester of pregnancy. These receptors were collected from a female donor with multiple sclerosis, enrolled in a pregnancy study.

This chain joins TRBV6-9 and TRBJ2-7; 7 bases are shared with TRBD1. Looked up from germline, CDR1 is MNHGY and CDR2 is SVAAGI. The CDR3 length is 14 residues. The junction had 4 bases not matched to a gene; V was cut back by 3 bases and J by 2 bases. The CDR3 reads CASSYGTAPYEQYF. The CDR3 DNA follows: TGTGCCAGCAGTTACGGGACAGCTCCCTACGAGCAGTACTTC.

This chain joins TRBV19 and TRBJ1-1; D is uncertain. Trimming left V 8 bases short and J 5 bases short, with 9 bases between. CDR1 is LNHDA and CDR2 is SQIVND in the germline V gene (reference sequence). CDR3 length: 11 amino acids. Written as DNA, the CDR3 is TGTGCCAGTCTTTACGGGACTGAAGCTTTCTTT. Translation: CASLYGTEAFF.

The chain links TRBV4-2 to TRBJ1-5, with no clear D. Trimming pared 1 base from V and 2 bases from J, leaving 9 bases between. This CDR3 is built from 15 residues. Germline values: CDR1 LGHNA, CDR2 YNFKEQ. In nucleotides, the CDR3 is TGTGCCAGCAGCCAAGGAGTAGAGGGCAATCAGCCCCAGCATTTT. Protein sequence: CASSQGVEGNQPQHF.

The chain couples TRBV4-3 to TRBJ2-6; D may be TRBD1 (6 bases). V gave up 0 bases and J gave up 6 bases, with 18 bases separating them. The CDR3 has 18 residues. The germline CDR1 and CDR2 sequences are LGHNA and YSLEER. The CDR3 DNA sequence: TGCGCCAGCAGCCAAGATGCGAGGGGGTCCGTATTGGCCAACGTCCTGACTTTC. Translation: CASSQDARGSVLANVLTF.

The rearrangement joins TRBV20-1 to TRBJ2-3; no reliable D call. This CDR3 is 11 amino acids long. With 8 bases removed from V and 0 bases from J, the gap between germline ends came to 6 bases. In germline, CDR1 is DFQATT, CDR2 SNEGSKA (reference sequence). CDR3 in DNA: TGCAGTCACAGTAGCACAGATACGCAGTATTTT. The encoded protein is CSHSSTDTQYF.

This chain joins TRBV6-1 and TRBJ2-3; the D is unclear. Germline-derived CDR1 and CDR2 are MNHNS and SASEGT. The V and J ends lost 6 bases and 4 bases respectively, with 14 bases between them. The CDR3 is 14 residues long. CDR3 sequence: CASRADWSSDTQYF. CDR3 sequence (DNA): TGTGCCAGCAGGGCAGATTGGTCCTCAGATACGCAGTATTTT.